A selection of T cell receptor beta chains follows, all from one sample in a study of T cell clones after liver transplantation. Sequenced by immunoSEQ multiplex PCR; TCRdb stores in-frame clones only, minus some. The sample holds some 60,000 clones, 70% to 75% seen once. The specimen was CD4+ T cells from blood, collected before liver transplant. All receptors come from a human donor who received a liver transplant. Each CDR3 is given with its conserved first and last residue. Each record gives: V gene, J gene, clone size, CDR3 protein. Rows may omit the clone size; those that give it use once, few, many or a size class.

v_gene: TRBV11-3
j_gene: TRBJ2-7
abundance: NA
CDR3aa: CASSLTGVHNYEQYF

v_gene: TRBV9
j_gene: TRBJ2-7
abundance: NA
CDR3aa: CASSLRGGGEQYF

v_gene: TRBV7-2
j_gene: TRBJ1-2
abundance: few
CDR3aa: CASSLDSNYGYTF

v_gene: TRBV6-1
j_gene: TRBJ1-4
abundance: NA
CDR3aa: CATWGRGEKLFF

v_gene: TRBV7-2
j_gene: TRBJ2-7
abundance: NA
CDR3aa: CASSSGQGVHEQYF

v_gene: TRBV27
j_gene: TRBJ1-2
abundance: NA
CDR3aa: CASTKTGVANYGYTF

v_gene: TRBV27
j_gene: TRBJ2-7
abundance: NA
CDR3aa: CASSLSDRGREQYF

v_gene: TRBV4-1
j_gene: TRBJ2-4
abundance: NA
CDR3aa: CASKGVGGKGGLQYF

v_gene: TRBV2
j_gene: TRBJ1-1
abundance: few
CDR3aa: CASSLRRDTEAFF

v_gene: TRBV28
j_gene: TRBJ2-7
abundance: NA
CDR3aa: CASSYRGPRSYEQYF

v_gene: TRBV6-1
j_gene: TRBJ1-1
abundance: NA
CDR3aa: CASSDRVNTEAFF

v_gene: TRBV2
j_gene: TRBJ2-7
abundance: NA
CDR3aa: CASSRLAGEASEQYF

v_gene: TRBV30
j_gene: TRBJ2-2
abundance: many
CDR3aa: CAWARLAGEVTGELFF

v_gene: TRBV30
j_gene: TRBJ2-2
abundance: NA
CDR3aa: CAWSVILTGAGELFF

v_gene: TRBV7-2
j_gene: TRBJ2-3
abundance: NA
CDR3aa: CASSLFGGGAGETDTQYF

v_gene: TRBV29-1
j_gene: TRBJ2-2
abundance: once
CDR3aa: CSGRAGGRAGELFF

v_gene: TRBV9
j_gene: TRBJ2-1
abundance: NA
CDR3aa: CASSWGTGTGYNEQFF

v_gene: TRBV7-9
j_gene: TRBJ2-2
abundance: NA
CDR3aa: CASSLREANTGELFF

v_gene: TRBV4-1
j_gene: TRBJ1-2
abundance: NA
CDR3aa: CASSPRTGGTYGYTF

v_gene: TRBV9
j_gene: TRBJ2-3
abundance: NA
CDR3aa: CASSVGADTQYF

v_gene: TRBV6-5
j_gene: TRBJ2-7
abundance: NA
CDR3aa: CASSYHDQASEQYF

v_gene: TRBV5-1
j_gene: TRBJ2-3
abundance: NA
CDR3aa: CASSLATSGGRTDTQYF

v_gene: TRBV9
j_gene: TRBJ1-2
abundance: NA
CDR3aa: CASRRTGGGYGYTF

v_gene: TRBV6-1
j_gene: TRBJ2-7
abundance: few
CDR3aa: CATTGTSGMYEQYF

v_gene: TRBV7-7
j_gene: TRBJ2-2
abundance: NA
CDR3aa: CASSELTANTGELFF

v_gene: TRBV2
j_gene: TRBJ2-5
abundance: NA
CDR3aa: CASSSRGYQETQYF